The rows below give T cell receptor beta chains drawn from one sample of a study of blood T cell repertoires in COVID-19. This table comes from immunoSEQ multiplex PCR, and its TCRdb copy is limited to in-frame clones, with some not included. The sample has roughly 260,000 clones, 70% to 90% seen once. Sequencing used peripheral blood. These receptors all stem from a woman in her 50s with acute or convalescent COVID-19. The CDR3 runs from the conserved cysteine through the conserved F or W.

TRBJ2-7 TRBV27 CASRLLLASQGEQYF
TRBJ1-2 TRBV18 CASSPQQGRYGYTF
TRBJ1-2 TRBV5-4 CASSLDRGLGAYGYTF
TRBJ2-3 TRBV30 CAWSARSGTFEDTQYF
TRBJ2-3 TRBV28 CASRAPPGSPNSTDTQYF
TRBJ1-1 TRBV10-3 CAITSGGARTEAFF
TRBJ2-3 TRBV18 CASSPVPGLAGVGDTQYF
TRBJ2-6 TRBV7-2 CASSIRVAGANVLTF
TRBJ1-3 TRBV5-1 CASSLQGATSGNTIYF
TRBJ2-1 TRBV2 CASNRLGGDEQFF
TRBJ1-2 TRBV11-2 CASSLVTGMDGYTF
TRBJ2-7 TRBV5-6 CASSLLASGSGAYEQYF
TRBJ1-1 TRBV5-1 CASSYQGQNTEAFF
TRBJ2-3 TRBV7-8 CASSSHPRVAGTDTQYF
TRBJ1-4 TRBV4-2 CASSQELPQGEKLFF
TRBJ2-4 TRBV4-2 CASSQEAGAGNIQYF
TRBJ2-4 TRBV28 CASSFILGQKNIQYF
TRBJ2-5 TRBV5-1 CASSLGGRGETQYF
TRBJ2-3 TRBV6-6 CASKATSGSRTQYF
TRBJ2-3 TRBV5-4 CASSLGERRDTQYF
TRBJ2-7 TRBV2 CASKSQPYSYEQYF
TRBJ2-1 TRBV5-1 CASSFTSQSTTGRYNEQFF
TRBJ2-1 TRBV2 CASRTRGYNEQFF
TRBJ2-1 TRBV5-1 CASTLSGTAYNEQFF
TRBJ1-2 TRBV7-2 CASSSQLGRGGYTF
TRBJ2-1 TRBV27 CASSHGTSGRVYNEQFF
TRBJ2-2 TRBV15 CATSRPFDLSGELFF
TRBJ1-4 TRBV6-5 CASRTGSNEKLFF
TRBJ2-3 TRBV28 CASSLLRSDTQYF
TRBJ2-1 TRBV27 CASSLRTGTTYNEQFF
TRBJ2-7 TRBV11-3 CASSFGGKHYEQYF
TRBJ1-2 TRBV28 CASSFGDHRGYTF
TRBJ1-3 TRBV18 CASSLDRGLTGNTIYF
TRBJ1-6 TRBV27 CASSYRGLISYNSPLHF
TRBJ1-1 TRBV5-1 CASNRGGENTEAFF
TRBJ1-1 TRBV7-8 CASSSPGQIRDTEAFF
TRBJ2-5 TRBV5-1 CASSLGASGKETQYF
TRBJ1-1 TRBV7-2 CASSLGGGITEAFF
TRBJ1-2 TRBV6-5 CASTPSGNYGYTF
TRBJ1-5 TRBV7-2 CASSLVQGWGNQPQHF
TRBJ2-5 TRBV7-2 CASRSGEKQETQYF
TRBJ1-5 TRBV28 CASSSGHILSNQPQHF
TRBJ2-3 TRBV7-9 CASSVGLAGGQDTQYF
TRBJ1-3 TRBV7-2 CASSLDRGNTIYF
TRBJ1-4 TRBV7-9 CASTFYLGAGGELFF
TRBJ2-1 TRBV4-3 CASSQVGSGRLRNEQFF
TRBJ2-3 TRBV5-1 CASSFPGQGVHTQYF
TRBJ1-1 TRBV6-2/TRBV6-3 CASSYISGAEAFF
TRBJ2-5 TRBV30 CAWCPGRTSGSSKQETQYF
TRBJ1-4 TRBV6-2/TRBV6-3 CASSYGFMSLSFNEKLFF
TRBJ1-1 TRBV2 CASREGTEAFF
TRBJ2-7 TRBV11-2 CVSSLNGGQISYEQYF
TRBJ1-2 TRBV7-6 CASSQAGTGHGYTF
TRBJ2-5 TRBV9 CASSVDPLQGQTQYF
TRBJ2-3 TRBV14 CASSGLAGFTDTQYF